A selection of T cell receptor beta chains follows, all from one sample in a study of blood T cell repertoires in COVID-19. Generated by immunoSEQ multiplex PCR, the TCRdb table keeps only in-frame clones and is missing some. The table has about 350,000 clones, approximately 84% seen once; the top ten hold 2.5% to 3.5%. The sample consisted of PBMCs or T cells enriched from blood (not recorded which). The receptors derive from a woman in her 30s who had recovered from COVID-19. The CDR3 runs from the conserved cysteine through the conserved F or W.

V	CDR3
TRBV6-5	CASSYSNRHQPQHF
TRBV7-2	CASSLARTGGEKLFF
TRBV15	CATSGMDRYSNQPQHF
TRBV10-3	CAISEQGKRNTEAFF
TRBV11-2	CASSWGLPGRAGYTF
TRBV9	CASSVGQGALGYTF
TRBV5-1	CASSPLTSGNYNEQFF
TRBV29-1	CSVVSPSYEQYF
TRBV12-5	CASGLVPQGQLYGYTF
TRBV27	CASRQGPTLGWETQYF
TRBV5-4	CASSMDRGNEQFF
TRBV2	CASSLTGSNTEAFF
TRBV10-2	CASSESTAGGFNEQFF
TRBV5-1	CASSLTGLGYTF
TRBV28	CASRVQGVGNSPLHF
TRBV7-9	CASSRRQGGHMEQYF
TRBV30	CAWTRVNEQFF
TRBV6-1	CASSEAPAGGPGDTQYF
TRBV5-1	CASDWDIRTDTQYF
TRBV9	CASSLAGGTNGYTF
TRBV9	CASSVALAVREGEQFF
TRBV5-1	CASSLDEVTIYF
TRBV2	CASSSTGGRNYGYTF
TRBV10-3	CAISEGTGTSSNQPQHF
TRBV10-3	CAISEPTGTEQFF
TRBV27	CASSLWGRMNTEAFF
TRBV10-2	CASKTGANYEQYF
TRBV5-4	CASSPPGAPYGYTF
TRBV19	CASSPSGAGTDTQYF
TRBV9	CASSGQLGDGYTF
TRBV18	CASSSFRDRGNTEAFF
TRBV3-1/TRBV3-2	CASSQDFPSGALNTGELFF
TRBV24-1	CATSGVNSGTDTQYF
TRBV5-4	CASSLEEGGGYTF
TRBV27	CASSTARGGSFF
TRBV13	CASSRTGARNTIYF
TRBV30	CAWSVVRGPYSNQPQHF
TRBV2	CASSLTDSYEQYF
TRBV5-1	CASSGASMNTEAFF
TRBV7-9	CASTPTGIEAFF
TRBV5-5	CASSSNRGGDEKLFF
TRBV18	CASSPPSGGYGEQYF
TRBV27	CASSLGTSPAFF
TRBV7-8	CASSPDTGNYEQYF
TRBV27	CASSMLPGDSYEQYF
TRBV28	CASSFWGREYF
TRBV3-1/TRBV3-2	CASSLGRGGAGNTIYF
TRBV30	CAWSSGDNQPQHF
TRBV6-5	CASSPTSSGANVLTF
TRBV6-5	CASSSEGLSPLHF
TRBV29-1	CSVVRGSNYGYTF
TRBV7-2	CASSLEAGWEKLFF
TRBV6-1	CASSEEPGANVLTF
TRBV6-5	CASRGRDSSIEAFF
TRBV21-1	CASSKDPRHPKRGHEQFF
TRBV5-1	CASSLAFGSGNTIYF
TRBV25-1	CASSELGQGAREQFF
TRBV3-1/TRBV3-2	CASSQGTGAYGYTF
TRBV14	CASSHLDSDQETQYF